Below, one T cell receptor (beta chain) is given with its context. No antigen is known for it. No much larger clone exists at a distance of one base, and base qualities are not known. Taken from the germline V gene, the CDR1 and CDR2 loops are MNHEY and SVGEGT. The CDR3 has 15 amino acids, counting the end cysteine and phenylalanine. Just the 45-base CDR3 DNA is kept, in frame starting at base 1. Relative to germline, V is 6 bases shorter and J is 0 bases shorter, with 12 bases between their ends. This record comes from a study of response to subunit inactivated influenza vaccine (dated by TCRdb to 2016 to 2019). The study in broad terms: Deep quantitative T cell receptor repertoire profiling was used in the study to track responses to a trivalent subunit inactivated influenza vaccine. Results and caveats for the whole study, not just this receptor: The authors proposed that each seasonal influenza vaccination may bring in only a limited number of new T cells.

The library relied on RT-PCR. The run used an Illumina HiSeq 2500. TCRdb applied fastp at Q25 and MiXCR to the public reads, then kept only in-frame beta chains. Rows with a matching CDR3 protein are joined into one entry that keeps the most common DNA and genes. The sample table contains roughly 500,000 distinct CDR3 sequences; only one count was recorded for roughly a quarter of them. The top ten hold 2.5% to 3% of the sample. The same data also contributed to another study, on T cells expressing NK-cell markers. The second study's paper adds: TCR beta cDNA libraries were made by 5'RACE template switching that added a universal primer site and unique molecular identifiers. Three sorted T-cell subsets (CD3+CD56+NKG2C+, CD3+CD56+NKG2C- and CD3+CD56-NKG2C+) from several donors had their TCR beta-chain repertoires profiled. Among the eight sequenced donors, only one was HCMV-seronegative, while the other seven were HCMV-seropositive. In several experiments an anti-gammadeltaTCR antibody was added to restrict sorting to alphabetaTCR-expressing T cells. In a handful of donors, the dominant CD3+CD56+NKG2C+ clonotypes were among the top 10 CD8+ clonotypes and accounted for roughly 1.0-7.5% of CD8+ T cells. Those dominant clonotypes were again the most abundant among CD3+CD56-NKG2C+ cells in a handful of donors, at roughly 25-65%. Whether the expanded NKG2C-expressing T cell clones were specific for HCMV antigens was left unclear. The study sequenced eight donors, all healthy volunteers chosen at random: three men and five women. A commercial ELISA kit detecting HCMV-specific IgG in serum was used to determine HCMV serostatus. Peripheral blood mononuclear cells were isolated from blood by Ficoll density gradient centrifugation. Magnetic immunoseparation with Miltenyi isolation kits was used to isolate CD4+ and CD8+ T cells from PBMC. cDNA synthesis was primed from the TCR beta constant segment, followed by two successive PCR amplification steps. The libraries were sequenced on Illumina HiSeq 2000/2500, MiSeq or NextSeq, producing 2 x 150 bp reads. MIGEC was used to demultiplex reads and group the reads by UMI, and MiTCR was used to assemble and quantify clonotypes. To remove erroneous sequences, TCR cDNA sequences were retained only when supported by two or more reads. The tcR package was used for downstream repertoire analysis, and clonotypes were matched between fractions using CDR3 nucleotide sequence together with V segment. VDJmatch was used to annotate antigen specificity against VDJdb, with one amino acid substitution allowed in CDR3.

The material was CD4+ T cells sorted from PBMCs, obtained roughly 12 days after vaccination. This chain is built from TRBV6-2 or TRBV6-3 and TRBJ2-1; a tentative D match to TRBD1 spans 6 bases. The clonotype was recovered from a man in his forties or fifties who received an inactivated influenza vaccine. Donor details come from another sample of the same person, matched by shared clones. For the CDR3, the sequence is CASRTDRPSYNEQFF. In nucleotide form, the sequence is TGTGCCAGCAGAACCGACAGGCCCTCCTACAATGAGCAGTTCTTC.